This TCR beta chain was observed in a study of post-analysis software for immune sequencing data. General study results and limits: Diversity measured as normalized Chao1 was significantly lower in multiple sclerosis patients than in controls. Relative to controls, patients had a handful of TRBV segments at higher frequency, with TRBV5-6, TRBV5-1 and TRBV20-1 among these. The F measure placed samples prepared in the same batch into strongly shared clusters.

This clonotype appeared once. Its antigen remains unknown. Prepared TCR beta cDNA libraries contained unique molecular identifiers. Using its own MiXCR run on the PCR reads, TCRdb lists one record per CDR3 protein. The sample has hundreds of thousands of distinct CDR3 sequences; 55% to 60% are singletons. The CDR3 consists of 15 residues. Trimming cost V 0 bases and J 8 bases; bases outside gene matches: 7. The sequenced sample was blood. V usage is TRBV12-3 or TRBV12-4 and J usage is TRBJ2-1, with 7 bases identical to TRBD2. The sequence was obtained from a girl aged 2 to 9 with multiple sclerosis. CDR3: CASSLAYPGRYEQFF. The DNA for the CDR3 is TGTGCCAGCAGTTTAGCTTACCCCGGGAGGTATGAGCAGTTCTTC.